This T cell receptor beta chain was identified in a study of blood T cell repertoires in COVID-19 (dated by TCRdb to the early 2020s). A note on the overall study: Samples from collaborators originated in the United States, Italy and Spain and spanned both the acute and convalescent phases of COVID-19. The material from the prospective study consisted of cDNA or gDNA derived from T cells, B-cell-depleted T cells, or PBMCs. Subjects who had been exposed to COVID-19, were actively infected with it, or had recovered from it provided the deeply sampled blood TCRbeta repertoires that made up the dataset. A freely available public database, intended as a resource for researchers studying the immune response to SARS-CoV-2, is where the repertoires were released. The samples were drawn from the first 160 participants of the ongoing ImmuneRACE study and from under 1,500 subjects provided by 6 global collaborators. Sample metadata almost always included a de-identified subject ID, COVID-19 status, age in years and sex. Where HLA class I and class II types were available, the types were taken from metadata supplied by the sample provider, not from assay-based typing.

Whole blood was collected in K2EDTA tubes by collaborating institutions according to the institutions' own protocols. For TCRbeta analysis, collaborators shipped samples as frozen whole blood, isolated PBMCs, or DNA extracted from either of those sample types. Overall study outcomes, separate from this receptor: The quantity of clinical and demographic metadata differed by source and by participant and was supplied without curation.

This clone was picked up one time. Its specific antigen is unknown. No qualities accompany the bases; no much larger clone lies one base away. Per the germline V gene, MGHRA is the CDR1 and YSYEKL is the CDR2. Including cysteine and phenylalanine, the CDR3 has 15 amino acids. Just the 45-base CDR3 DNA is kept, in frame starting at base 1. Trimmed from V: 1 base; trimmed from J: 10 bases; junction bases lacking a gene match: 6. The immunoSEQ Assay, a bias-controlled multiplex PCR, was used to amplify TCRbeta CDR3 regions from genomic DNA. The paper's data handling went like this. Within the assay, amplification of reference gene primers was used to estimate how many nucleated cells each sample contained. Sequence reads were collapsed and filtered to measure the absolute abundance of every unique TCRbeta CDR3 rearrangement. For each sample, productive Simpson clonality was calculated as the square root of Simpson's diversity index across productive rearrangements. Sourced from immuneACCESS, this table was stored by TCRdb with only in-frame sequences that have V and J called. A share of the clones is absent; for the studies checked, an unresolved V gene accounts for under half, and the remainder has no known explanation. The DNA gave D and trimming, while V, J and clone size come from that table. Present in this sample are over 90,000 clones, over 75% of which were seen just once. Clones ranked in the top ten supply approximately 20% of the sample.

This chain joins TRBV4-1 to TRBJ1-6; 8 central nucleotides agree with TRBD1. This TCR was recovered from a human donor in a cohort sampled during active COVID-19. Source material: peripheral blood. The nucleotide sequence reads as follows: TGCGCCAGCAGCCAAGCTTTCCAGGGGGCATCACCCCTCCACTTT. Its coded protein is CASSQAFQGASPLHF.